This entry lists 10 T cell receptor beta chains sequenced from one sample in a study of blood T cell repertoires in COVID-19. Sequencing was performed with immunoSEQ multiplex PCR; in TCRdb, only in-frame clones are kept and a portion is missing. The repertoire includes fewer than 250,000 clones, about 89% of them detected once, and around 1.7% sits in the top ten. The sample taken for sequencing was peripheral blood. The source of these receptors is an older woman who had recovered from COVID-19.

This chain links TRBV5-1 with TRBJ1-4; D is possibly TRBD1 (6 bases). The V end was cut by 3 bases, the J end by 6 bases, with 12 bases between. The CDR3 totals 14 residues. The germline CDR1 and CDR2 sequences are SGHRS and YFSETQ. The CDR3 sequence: CASSWTVGDEKLFF. DNA for the CDR3: TGCGCCAGCAGCTGGACAGTGGGTGATGAAAAACTGTTTTTT.

This sequence joins TRBV4-3 and TRBJ1-2; 8 bases match TRBD1. The CDR3 is 15 residues long. V lost 1 base, J lost 4 bases, and 5 bases stayed unmatched. CDR1 is LGHNA and CDR2 is YSLEER in the germline V gene. Here the CDR3 DNA reads TGCGCCAGCAGCCAAGTCGAACAGGGGGGCTATGGCTACACCTTC. Translating gives CASSQVEQGGYGYTF.

J is TRBJ2-5 and V is TRBV7-2; TRBD2 matches at 8 bases. With V trimmed by 3 bases and J by 7 bases, 10 bases remained unmatched. Per germline, CDR1 SGHTA and CDR2 FQGNSA. CDR3 length: 15 amino acids. CDR3: CASSFARTSRGTQYF. CDR3 nucleotide sequence: TGTGCCAGCAGCTTTGCCCGGACTAGCAGGGGGACCCAGTACTTC.

The chain recombines TRBV5-6 with TRBJ2-5; D uncertain. CDR1 is SGHDT and CDR2 is YYEEEE in the germline V gene. V shed 4 bases and J shed 2 bases, with 6 bases lying between them. The CDR3 contains 12 residues. The CDR3 here is CASSIFQETQYF. The CDR3 DNA follows: TGTGCCAGCAGCATATTTCAAGAGACCCAGTACTTC.

The genes are TRBV6-5 and TRBJ2-7; 9 bases are shared with TRBD1. CDR1 MNHEY and CDR2 SVGAGI come from the germline V gene. Trimming cost V 6 bases and J 5 bases; bases outside gene matches: 11. The CDR3 has 15 amino acids. Here the CDR3 DNA reads TGTGCCAGCAGAACACCGGACAGGGGAACAGACGAGCAGTACTTC. This translates into CASRTPDRGTDEQYF.

The chain couples TRBV28 to TRBJ2-4; possible D gene TRBD2, 6 bases. Trimming removed 1 base from V and 4 bases from J, with 17 bases in between. The germline gives CDR1 MDHEN, CDR2 SYDVKM. There are 17 residues in the CDR3. The CDR3: CASSLSTGGASKNIQYF. The CDR3 DNA is TGTGCCAGCAGTTTATCGACTGGCGGGGCTTCGAAAAACATTCAGTACTTC.

Here the CDR3 DNA reads TGTGCCAGCGAGCTAGAATACACAGATACGCAGTATTTT. Its protein product is CASELEYTDTQYF. The gene calls are TRBV2 and TRBJ2-3; D gene uncertain. CDR1 is SNHLY and CDR2 is FYNNEI in the germline V gene. Trimming left V 8 bases short and J 2 bases short, with 11 bases between. This CDR3 contains 13 residues.

J is TRBJ2-5 and V is TRBV21-1; no check of the table's D call, TRBD2, against the DNA was made. TRBV21-1 is termed a pseudogene. The CDR3 length is 16 residues. CDR3 region: CASSKALAGGQETQYF. CDR3 sequence (DNA): TGTGCCAGCAGCAAAGCCCTAGCGGGGGGCCAAGAGACCCAGTACTTC.

The chain has TRBV4-2 and TRBJ1-2, with 7 bases matching TRBD1. The CDR3 sequence is 17 residues long. V was pared by 4 bases and J by 0 bases, with 11 bases of the junction left unmatched. The germline V gene encodes CDR1 LGHNA and CDR2 YNFKEQ. The CDR3 sequence is CASSPIGVDRANYGYTF. CDR3 in DNA: TGTGCCAGCAGCCCCATCGGTGTCGACAGGGCTAACTATGGCTACACCTTC.

The rearrangement uses TRBV4-1 and TRBJ1-2, with a tentative D call TRBD1 (5 bases). In germline, CDR1 is MGHRA, CDR2 YSYEKL. Trimming removed 1 base from V and 3 bases from J, with 6 bases in between. This CDR3 region has 13 residues. CDR3 coding DNA: TGCGCCAGCAGCCAAGCCAGGGACTATGGCTACACCTTC. Translation gives CASSQARDYGYTF.